These 9 T cell receptor beta chains originate from one sample sequenced in a study of T cells in Graves' hyperthyroidism and ophthalmopathy. Amplification of TCR beta CDR3 regions used RNA as the template. TCR CDR3 regions were first amplified by RT-PCR with HTBI primers. TCRdb itself ran the multiplex PCR reads through MiXCR, one entry per CDR3 protein. Among around 570,000 distinct CDR3 sequences listed, around 20% were seen once. The sequenced sample was blood. The origin of the receptors is a middle-aged man with Graves' ophthalmopathy.

This clonotype has at least ten counts. The chain combines TRBV7-2 with TRBJ2-2; 11 nucleotides match TRBD1. Trimming removed 5 bases from V and 2 bases from J; junction bases left unmatched: 4. The CDR3 contains 16 residues. Looked up from germline, CDR1 is SGHTA and CDR2 is FQGNSA. The chain's CDR3 is CASSSWTGGNTGELFF. The CDR3 DNA sequence: TGTGCCAGCAGCAGCTGGACAGGGGGCAACACCGGGGAGCTGTTTTTT.

V and J are TRBV6-1 and TRBJ1-5, with 10 bases fitting TRBD1. With 6 bases clipped from V and 4 bases from J, the junction kept 24 bases outside the gene matches. The CDR3 totals 21 residues. Germline V gene sequence: CDR1 MNHNS, CDR2 SASEGT. For the CDR3, the DNA is TGTGCCAGCAGATCTAACCCCGGGACAGGGGTCTCTCGATATGGGAATCAGCCCCAGCATTTT. This gives the protein CASRSNPGTGVSRYGNQPQHF.

The chain uses TRBV5-1 and TRBJ2-2; D could derive from TRBD1 or TRBD2 (5 bases each). CDR3 length equals 12 residues. Germline V gene data show CDR1 as SGHRS and CDR2 as YFSETQ. Trimming left V 1 base short and J 15 bases short, with 13 bases between. The DNA of the CDR3 is TGCGCCAGCAGCTTGCCCCCCGGGACGGTGTTTTTT. Amino acids: CASSLPPGTVFF. The entire variable domain, with the rest obtained from reference TRBV5-1 and TRBJ2-2, is as follows: KAGVTQTPRYLIKTRGQQVTLSCSPISGHRSVSWYQQTPGQGLQFLFEYFSETQRNKGNFPGRFSGRQFSNSRSEMNVSTLELGDSALYLCASSLPPGTVFFGEGSRLTVL.

The chain is built from TRBV12-3 or TRBV12-4 and TRBJ2-3; TRBD2 is a possible D gene (5 bases). Trimming removed 2 bases at V and 1 base at J, with 10 bases between. The CDR3 contains 15 residues. CDR3 nucleotides: TGTGCCAGCAGTTTAAGGGAGAGCCGCACAGATACGCAGTATTTT. Translation gives CASSLRESRTDTQYF.

The chain joins TRBV6-1 to TRBJ2-7, with 9 bases lining up with TRBD1. With 3 bases clipped from V and 0 bases from J, the junction kept 3 bases outside the gene matches. Germline CDR1 reads MNHNS; CDR2 reads SASEGT. The CDR3 spans 15 residues. CDR3: CASSDRDRASYEQYF. The DNA for the CDR3 is TGTGCCAGCAGTGACCGGGACAGGGCCTCCTACGAGCAGTACTTC.

This clonotype was observed a handful of times. J is TRBJ1-2 and V is TRBV9, with 8 bases aligning to TRBD1. V lost 4 bases to trimming and J lost 7 bases; unmatched junction nucleotides: 18. This CDR3 is built from 17 residues. The germline V gene has CDR1 SGDLS and CDR2 YYNGEE. CDR3 residues: CASSPRGGRGQRAGYTF. The CDR3 DNA sequence: TGTGCCAGCAGCCCGAGGGGGGGCAGGGGGCAACGGGCTGGCTACACCTTC. Combining the CDR3 with reference TRBV9 and TRBJ1-2 gives the whole variable domain DSGVTQTPKHLITATGQRVTLRCSPRSGDLSVYWYQQSLDQGLQFLIQYYNGEERAKGNILERFSAQQFPDLHSELNLSSLELGDSALYFCASSPRGGRGQRAGYTFGSGTRLTVV.

The J gene is TRBJ2-1, the V gene TRBV12-3 or TRBV12-4, with 7 bases matching TRBD2. Trimming cost V 6 bases and J 5 bases; bases outside gene matches: 7. There are 14 residues in the CDR3. The DNA of the CDR3 is TGTGCCAGCAGCAAACTAGCGTCGAACAATGAGCAGTTCTTC. Residues: CASSKLASNNEQFF.

This clonotype was recorded at least ten times. This sequence joins TRBV5-1 and TRBJ2-3; TRBD2 agrees at 9 bases. This CDR3 is 14 amino acids long. Germline V lookup: CDR1 SGHRS, CDR2 YFSETQ. V lost 7 bases and J lost 2; bases outside the gene matches: 5. CDR3 DNA: TGCGCCAGCTCGACTAGCGGAACCACAGATACGCAGTATTTT. The encoded protein is CASSTSGTTDTQYF.

This chain connects TRBV19 to TRBJ1-1; 7 nucleotides align to TRBD1. Germline CDR1 LNHDA, CDR2 SQIVND (reference sequence). The CDR3 spans 14 residues. V lost 5 bases to trimming and J lost 8 bases; unmatched junction nucleotides: 11. Here the CDR3 reads CASSADRVGVEAFF. DNA for the CDR3: TGTGCCAGTAGTGCCGACAGGGTGGGGGTAGAAGCTTTCTTT.